This T cell receptor beta chain was observed in a study of blood T cell repertoires in COVID-19. Study details: Acute and convalescent COVID-19 samples came from the United States, Italy and Spain. Nucleic acid was either cDNA or gDNA, and it came from T cells, B-cell-depleted T cells, or PBMCs.

Repertoires were generated with immunoSEQ multiplex PCR, while TCRdb's copy carries only in-frame clones and drops some. Here the sample spans about 80,000 clones, around four fifths being singletons. Sequencing used peripheral blood. The sequence derives from a man aged 80 or over with active or convalescent COVID-19.

The CDR3 sequence: CAWRGRVVTGELFF. For the CDR3, the DNA is TGTGCCTGGAGAGGCAGGGTTGTTACCGGGGAGCTGTTTTTT. J is TRBJ2-2 and V is TRBV30, with D perhaps matching TRBD1 (5 bases). Trimming left V 3 bases short and J 5 bases short, with 13 bases between. The CDR3 loop spans 14 amino acids. The germline V gene has CDR1 GTSNPN and CDR2 SVGIG (reference sequence).